One T cell receptor beta chain is described in this entry. This sample is part of a study of blood T cell repertoires in COVID-19. V lost 5 bases to trimming and J lost 8 bases; unmatched junction nucleotides: 6. CDR3 length equals 13 residues. From germline, CDR1 is LNHDA and CDR2 SQIVND (reference sequence). The repertoire was sequenced with immunoSEQ multiplex PCR; TCRdb's copy has only in-frame clones and lacks some. The sample shows a few hundred thousand clones, roughly 84% of them seen only once. Sequencing was carried out using PBMCs or T cells enriched from blood (not recorded which). The clonotype comes from a woman between 45 and 60 years old who had been exposed to COVID-19. The chain uses TRBV19 and TRBJ1-2, with 9 bases aligning to TRBD1. The CDR3, as DNA: TGTGCCAGTAGTCTACAGGGGGCAGGGGGCTACACCTTC. Protein: CASSLQGAGGYTF.